The present entry profiles one T cell receptor beta chain with its context. There are many counts of this clonotype. The target of this receptor is not known. Within one base of it there is no much larger clone, and no base qualities were kept. These data originate in a study of human T cells and chemical hapten exposure (dated by TCRdb to the early 2020s). For the study in its entirety: The libraries were sequenced as a pool, and the TCR yield per sample differed mostly because of small variations in library volumes within the pool. This study followed changes in the peripheral blood TCR repertoire in vivo during primary and secondary sensitization of alopecia patients to the hapten diphenylcyclopropenone (DPC). For every blood RNA sample, sequencing covered both the TCR alpha and TCR beta chains. Paper-wide results and their limitations: DPC sensitization did not change the number of TCRs with a frequency above 1 in 1000, and there was no evidence of changes in global repertoire structure. After repeated subsampling, changes were observed in the strength of the expansion versus patch-test correlation and in the threshold at which the correlation became significant.

The sample's time point label, in plain terms: healthy volunteer bleed at 2 weeks. Unfractionated whole blood was collected in Tempus Blood RNA tubes, and total RNA was extracted from that blood. About 5 healthy volunteers were used as TCR sequencing controls and were bled at day 0, 2 weeks and 6 weeks. The V end loses 5 bases and the J end loses 0 bases, and a stretch of 11 bases separates them. The CDR3 contains 14 residues, cysteine and phenylalanine counted. Of the read, only the CDR3 DNA is kept; its 42 bases are in frame from base 1. The germline V gene sets CDR1 to SQVTM and CDR2 to ANQGSEA. Library method: RACE. Sequencer: NextSeq 500. Library preparation attached unique molecular identifiers to individual cDNA molecules for quantitative, reproducible TCR counting. Turning to the authors' computational methods: Samples had a median of approximately 93,000 TCRs, with a range from about 23,224 to 750,000. V, J and CDR3 annotation of the TCR reads was carried out using the Decombinator software suite. For the PS versus PT1 abundance plots, all samples were subsampled to the same number of TCRs (28,000). Expanded TCRs were defined as absent before sensitization and observed at least eight times at the 2-week time point. TCRdb cleaned the public reads at Q25 with fastp, built clones with MiXCR and kept in-frame beta chains. Entries that share a CDR3 protein sequence are merged under the most common genes and DNA. The V and J calls follow TCRdb's processing rather than the paper's. Within this sample are approximately 44,000 distinct CDR3 sequences, with 4.4% of them counted one time only. The top ten hold approximately 6.3% of the sample.

Recombination connected TRBV29-1 to TRBJ1-3, with no confident D gene call. The sequence came from a human donor in good health. Some clones in this sample may be carry-over from other donors' samples. Sample: whole blood. The sequenced DNA is TGCAGCGTTTCCGAGACCTTCTCTGGAAACACCATATATTTT. Its amino acids are CSVSETFSGNTIYF.